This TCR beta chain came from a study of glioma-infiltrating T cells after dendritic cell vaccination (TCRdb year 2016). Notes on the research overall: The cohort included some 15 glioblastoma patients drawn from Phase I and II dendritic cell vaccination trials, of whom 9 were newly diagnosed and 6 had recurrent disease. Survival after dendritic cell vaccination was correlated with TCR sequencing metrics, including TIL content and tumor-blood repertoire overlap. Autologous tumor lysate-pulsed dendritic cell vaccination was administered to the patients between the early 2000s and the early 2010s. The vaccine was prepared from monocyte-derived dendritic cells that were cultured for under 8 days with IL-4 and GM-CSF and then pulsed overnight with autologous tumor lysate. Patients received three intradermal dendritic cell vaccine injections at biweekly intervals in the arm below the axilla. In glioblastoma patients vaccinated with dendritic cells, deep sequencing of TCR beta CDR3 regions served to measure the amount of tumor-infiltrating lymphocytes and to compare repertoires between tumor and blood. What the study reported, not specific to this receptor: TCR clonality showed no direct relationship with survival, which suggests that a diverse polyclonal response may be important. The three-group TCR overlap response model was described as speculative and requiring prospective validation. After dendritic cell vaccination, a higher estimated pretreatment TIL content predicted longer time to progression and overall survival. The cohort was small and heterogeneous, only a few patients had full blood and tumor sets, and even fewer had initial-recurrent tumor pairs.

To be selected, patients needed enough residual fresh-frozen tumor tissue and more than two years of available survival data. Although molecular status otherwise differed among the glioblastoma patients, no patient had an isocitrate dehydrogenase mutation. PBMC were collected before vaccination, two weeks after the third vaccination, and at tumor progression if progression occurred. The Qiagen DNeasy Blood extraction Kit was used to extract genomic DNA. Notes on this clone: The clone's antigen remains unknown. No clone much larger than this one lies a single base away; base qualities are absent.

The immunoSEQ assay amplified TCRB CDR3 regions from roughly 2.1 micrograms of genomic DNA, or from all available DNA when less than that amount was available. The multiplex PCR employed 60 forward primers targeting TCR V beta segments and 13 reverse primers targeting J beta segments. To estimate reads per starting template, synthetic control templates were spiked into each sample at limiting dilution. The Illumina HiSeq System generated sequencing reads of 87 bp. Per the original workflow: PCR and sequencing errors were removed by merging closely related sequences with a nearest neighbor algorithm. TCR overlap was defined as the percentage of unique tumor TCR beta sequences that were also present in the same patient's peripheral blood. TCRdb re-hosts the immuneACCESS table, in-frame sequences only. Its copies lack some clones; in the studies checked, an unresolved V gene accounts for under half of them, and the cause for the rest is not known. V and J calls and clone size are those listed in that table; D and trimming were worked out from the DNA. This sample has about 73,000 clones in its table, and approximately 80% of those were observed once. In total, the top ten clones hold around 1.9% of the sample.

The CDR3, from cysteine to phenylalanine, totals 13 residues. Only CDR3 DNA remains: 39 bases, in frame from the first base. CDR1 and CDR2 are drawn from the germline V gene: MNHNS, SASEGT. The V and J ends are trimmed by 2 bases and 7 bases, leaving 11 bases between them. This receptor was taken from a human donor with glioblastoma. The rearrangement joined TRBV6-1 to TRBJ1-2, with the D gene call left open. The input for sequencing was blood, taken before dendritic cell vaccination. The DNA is TGTGCCAGCAGTGAACTACCCGCGGGTGGCTACACCTTC. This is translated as CASSELPAGGYTF.